This TCR beta chain was sequenced for a study of CD8 T cells in ankylosing spondylitis. General observations from the study: Blood from ankylosing spondylitis patients appeared to carry a characteristic eight-variant TCR beta motif.

TCRdb used MiXCR to reprocess the 5' RACE reads, holding one entry per CDR3 protein. The sample yields approximately 520,000 distinct CDR3 sequences, 5.3% seen once. This clonotype was counted many times. Its antigen is currently unknown. Mismatch with germline at one junction end may stem from a read error. The length of the CDR3 is 13 residues. Germline CDR1 and CDR2: SGHTA and FQGNSA. The receptor comes from a male donor with ankylosing spondylitis. The V and J genes are TRBV7-2 and TRBJ1-6; D remains unclear. The sample comprised blood, either unsorted or a sorted T cell fraction (not recorded which). This CDR3 is CASSIALNSPLHF. The CDR3 bases are TGTGCCAGCAGCATAGCCCTTAATTCACCCCTCCACTTT.